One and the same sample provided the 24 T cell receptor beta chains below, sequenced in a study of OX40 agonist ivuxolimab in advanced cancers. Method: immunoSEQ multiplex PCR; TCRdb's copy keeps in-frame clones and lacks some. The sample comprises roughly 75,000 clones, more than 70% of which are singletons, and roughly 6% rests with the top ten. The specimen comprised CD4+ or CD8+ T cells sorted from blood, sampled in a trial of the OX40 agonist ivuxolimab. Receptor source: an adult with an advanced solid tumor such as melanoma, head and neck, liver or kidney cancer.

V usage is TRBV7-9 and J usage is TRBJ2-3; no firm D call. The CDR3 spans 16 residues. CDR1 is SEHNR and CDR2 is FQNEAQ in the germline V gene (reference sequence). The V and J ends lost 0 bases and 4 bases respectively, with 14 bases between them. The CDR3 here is CASSLARGRPADTQYF. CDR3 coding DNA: TGTGCCAGCAGCTTAGCGCGTGGCCGACCGGCAGATACGCAGTATTTT.

CDR3 DNA sequence: TGTGCCAGTAGTATGGACAGGCTGAACACCGGGGAGCTGTTTTTT. It is translated as CASSMDRLNTGELFF. The genes are TRBV19 and TRBJ2-2; 7 bases agree with TRBD1. Germline V gene sequence: CDR1 LNHDA, CDR2 SQIVND (reference sequence). This CDR3 comprises 15 residues. Trimming took 3 bases from V and 1 from J; bases not matched to a gene: 2.

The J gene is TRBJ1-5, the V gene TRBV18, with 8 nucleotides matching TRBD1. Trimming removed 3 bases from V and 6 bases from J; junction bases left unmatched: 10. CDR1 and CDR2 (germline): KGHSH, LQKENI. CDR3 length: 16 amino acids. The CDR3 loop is CASSPGTGMKGQPQHF. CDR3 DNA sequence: TGTGCCAGCTCACCCGGGACAGGAATGAAGGGTCAGCCCCAGCATTTT.

The CDR3: CASRRKGDTQYF. DNA for the CDR3: TGTGCCAGCAGACGTAAGGGAGATACGCAGTATTTT. The gene calls are TRBV6-5 and TRBJ2-3; no definite D call. The CDR3 has 12 residues. Trimming pared 6 bases from V and 5 bases from J, leaving 9 bases between. CDR1 and CDR2 from the germline V gene are MNHEY and SVGAGI.

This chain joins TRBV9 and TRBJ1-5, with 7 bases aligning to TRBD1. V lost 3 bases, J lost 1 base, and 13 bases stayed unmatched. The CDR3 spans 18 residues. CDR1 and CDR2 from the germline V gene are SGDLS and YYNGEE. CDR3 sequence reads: CASSDKGPGQLSNQPQHF. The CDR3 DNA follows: TGTGCCAGCAGCGATAAGGGACCGGGACAGTTAAGCAATCAGCCCCAGCATTTT.

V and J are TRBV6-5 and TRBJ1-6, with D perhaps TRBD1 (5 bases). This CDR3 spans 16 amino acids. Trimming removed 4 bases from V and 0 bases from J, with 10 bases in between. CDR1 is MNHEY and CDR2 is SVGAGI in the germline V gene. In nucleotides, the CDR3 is TGTGCCAGCAGTTCCCGACAGTTCTCCTATAATTCACCCCTCCACTTT. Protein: CASSSRQFSYNSPLHF.

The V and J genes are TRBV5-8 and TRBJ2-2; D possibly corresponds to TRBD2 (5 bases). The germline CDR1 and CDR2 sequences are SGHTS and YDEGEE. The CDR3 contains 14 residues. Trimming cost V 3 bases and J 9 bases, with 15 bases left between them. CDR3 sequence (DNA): TGTGCCAGCAGCTCCTGGACTGAATTTCGGGAGCTGTTTTTT. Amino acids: CASSSWTEFRELFF. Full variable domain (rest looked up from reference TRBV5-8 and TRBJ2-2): EAGVTQSPTHLIKTRGQQATLRCSPISGHTSVYWYQQALGLGLQFLLWYDEGEERNRGNFPPRFSGRQFPNYSSELNVNALELEDSALYLCASSSWTEFRELFFGEGSRLTVL.

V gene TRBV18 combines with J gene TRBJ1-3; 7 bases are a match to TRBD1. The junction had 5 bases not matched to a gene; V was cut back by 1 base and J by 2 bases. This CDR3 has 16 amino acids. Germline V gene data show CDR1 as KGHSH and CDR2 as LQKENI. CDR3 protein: CASSPLKGATGNTIYF. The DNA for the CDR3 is TGTGCCAGCTCACCACTTAAGGGGGCGACTGGAAACACCATATATTTT.

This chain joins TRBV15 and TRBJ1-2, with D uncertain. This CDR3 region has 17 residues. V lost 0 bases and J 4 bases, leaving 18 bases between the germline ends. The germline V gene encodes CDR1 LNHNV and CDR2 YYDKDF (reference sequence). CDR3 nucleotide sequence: TGTGCCACCAGCAGAGAGGCCCCTAAAAGCTGGGTCTATGGCTACACCTTC. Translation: CATSREAPKSWVYGYTF.

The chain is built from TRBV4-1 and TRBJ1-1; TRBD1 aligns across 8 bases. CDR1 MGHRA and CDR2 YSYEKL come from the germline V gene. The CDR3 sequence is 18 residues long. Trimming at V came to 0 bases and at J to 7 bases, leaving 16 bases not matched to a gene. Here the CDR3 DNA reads TGCGCCAGCAGCCAAGATAGGGTTTCGGACAGGGAAGAAGGTGAAGCTTTCTTT. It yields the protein CASSQDRVSDREEGEAFF.

This CDR3 is CASRGHMNTEAFF. The CDR3 region has the DNA TGTGCCAGCCGGGGACATATGAACACTGAAGCTTTCTTT. J is TRBJ1-1 and V is TRBV6-1, with D possibly TRBD1 on 6 matching bases. Germline CDR1 reads MNHNS; CDR2 reads SASEGT. Trimming pared 8 bases from V and 0 bases from J, leaving 10 bases between. CDR3 length: 13 amino acids.

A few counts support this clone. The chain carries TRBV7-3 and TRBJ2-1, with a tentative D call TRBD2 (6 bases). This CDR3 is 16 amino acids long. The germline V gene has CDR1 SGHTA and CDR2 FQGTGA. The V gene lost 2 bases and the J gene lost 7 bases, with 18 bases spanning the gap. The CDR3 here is CASSLGGTPGRNEQFF. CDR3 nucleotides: TGTGCCAGCAGCTTAGGGGGGACCCCTGGGCGGAATGAGCAGTTCTTC. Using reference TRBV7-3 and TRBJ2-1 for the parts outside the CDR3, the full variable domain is GAGVSQTPSNKVTEKGKYVELRCDPISGHTALYWYRQSLGQGPEFLIYFQGTGAADDSGLPNDRFFAVRPEGSVSTLKIQRTERGDSAVYLCASSLGGTPGRNEQFFGPGTRLTVL.

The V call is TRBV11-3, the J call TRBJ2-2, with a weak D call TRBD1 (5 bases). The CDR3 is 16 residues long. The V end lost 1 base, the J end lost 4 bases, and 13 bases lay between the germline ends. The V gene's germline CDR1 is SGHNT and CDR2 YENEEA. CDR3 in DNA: TGTGCCAGCAGCTTAGGGGCAGGGATGGGCACCGGGGAGCTGTTTTTT. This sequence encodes CASSLGAGMGTGELFF.

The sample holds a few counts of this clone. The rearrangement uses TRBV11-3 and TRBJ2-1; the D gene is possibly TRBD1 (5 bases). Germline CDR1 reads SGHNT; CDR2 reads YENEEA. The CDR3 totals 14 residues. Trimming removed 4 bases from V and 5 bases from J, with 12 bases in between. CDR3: CASSSAGLNNEQFF. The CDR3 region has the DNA TGTGCCAGCAGCTCCGCAGGGCTGAACAATGAGCAGTTCTTC.

The CDR3 sequence is CASSTSGVDTQYF. The CDR3 region has the DNA TGTGCCAGCAGCACCAGCGGCGTGGATACGCAGTATTTT. The chain is built from TRBV9 and TRBJ2-3, with D possibly TRBD2 on 5 matching bases. CDR1 and CDR2 from the germline V gene are SGDLS and YYNGEE. Trimming removed 4 bases from V and 6 bases from J, with 12 bases in between. The CDR3 runs to 13 residues.

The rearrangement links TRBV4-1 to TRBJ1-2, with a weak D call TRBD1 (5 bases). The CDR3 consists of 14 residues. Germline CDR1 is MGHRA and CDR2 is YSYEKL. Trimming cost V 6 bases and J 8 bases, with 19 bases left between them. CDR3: CASSHGGFAGGYTF. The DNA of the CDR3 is TGCGCCAGCAGTCACGGAGGATTCGCAGGGGGCTACACCTTC.

The CDR3 sequence: CASSGTFGRVDGSRGNTIYF. CDR3 DNA: TGTGCCAGCAGCGGGACCTTCGGCAGGGTGGATGGGAGCCGTGGAAACACCATATATTTT. The chain carries TRBV9 and TRBJ1-3; possible D gene TRBD1, 5 bases. The CDR3 has 20 residues. The V gene lost 3 bases and the J gene lost 3 bases, with 28 bases spanning the gap. Germline CDR1 reads SGDLS; CDR2 reads YYNGEE.

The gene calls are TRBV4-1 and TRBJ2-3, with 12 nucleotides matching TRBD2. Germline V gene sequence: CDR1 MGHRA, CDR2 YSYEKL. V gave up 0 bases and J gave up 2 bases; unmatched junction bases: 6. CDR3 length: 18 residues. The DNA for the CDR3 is TGCGCCAGCAGCCAAGATCTGGCTAGCGGGAGGGCCACAGATACGCAGTATTTT. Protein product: CASSQDLASGRATDTQYF.

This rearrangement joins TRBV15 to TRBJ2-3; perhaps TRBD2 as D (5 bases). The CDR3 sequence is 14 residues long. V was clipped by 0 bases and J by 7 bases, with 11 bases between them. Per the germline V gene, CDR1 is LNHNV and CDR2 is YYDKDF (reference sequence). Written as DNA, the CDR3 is TGTGCCACCAGCAGAGATCGGGGAAGGAATACGCAGTATTTT. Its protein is CATSRDRGRNTQYF.

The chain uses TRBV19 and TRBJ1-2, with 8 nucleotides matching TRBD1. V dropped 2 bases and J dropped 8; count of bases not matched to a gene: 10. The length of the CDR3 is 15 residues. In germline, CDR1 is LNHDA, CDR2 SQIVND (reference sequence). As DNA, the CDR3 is TGTGCCAGTAGTATAAGGGCAGGGGGCCCTAGAGGCTACACCTTC. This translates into CASSIRAGGPRGYTF.

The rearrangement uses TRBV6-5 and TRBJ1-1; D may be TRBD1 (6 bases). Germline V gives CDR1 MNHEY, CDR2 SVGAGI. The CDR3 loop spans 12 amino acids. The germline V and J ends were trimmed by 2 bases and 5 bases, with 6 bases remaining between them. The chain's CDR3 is CASSYGQTEAFF. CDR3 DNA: TGTGCCAGCAGTTACGGACAGACTGAAGCTTTCTTT.

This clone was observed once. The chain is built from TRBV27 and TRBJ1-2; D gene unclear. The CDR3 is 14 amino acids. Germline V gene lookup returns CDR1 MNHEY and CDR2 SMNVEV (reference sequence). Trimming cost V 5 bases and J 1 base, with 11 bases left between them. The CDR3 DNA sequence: TGTGCCAGCAGTCCGCTCGGGCGTAACTATGGCTACACCTTC. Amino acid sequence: CASSPLGRNYGYTF.

Here the CDR3 reads CASSLGTGTYNEQFF. The DNA for the CDR3 is TGTGCCAGCAGCCTTGGGACAGGTACTTACAATGAGCAGTTCTTC. The V call is TRBV4-2, the J call TRBJ2-1, with TRBD1 matching 8 bases. Germline V gene lookup returns CDR1 LGHNA and CDR2 YNFKEQ. The V segment lost 4 bases and the J segment 4 bases; nucleotides outside the gene matches: 6. This CDR3 comprises 15 residues.

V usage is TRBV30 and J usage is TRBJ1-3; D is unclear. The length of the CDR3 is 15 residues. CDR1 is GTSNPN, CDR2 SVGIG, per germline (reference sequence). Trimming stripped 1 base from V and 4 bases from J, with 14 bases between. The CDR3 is CAWSASGGVGNTIYF. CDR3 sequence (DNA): TGTGCCTGGAGTGCCTCTGGCGGGGTAGGAAACACCATATATTTT.